This T cell receptor beta chain is drawn from a study of blood T cell repertoires in COVID-19. Study context: Acute and convalescent COVID-19 specimens originated in the United States, Italy and Spain.

The CDR3 loop spans 18 amino acids. Germline lookup yields CDR1 SGHRS and CDR2 YFSETQ. Trimming shortened V by 3 bases and J by 5 bases, and 23 bases separated the two germline ends. Profiled with immunoSEQ multiplex PCR; TCRdb holds only in-frame clones, not every one. The sample shows 50,000 to 70,000 clones, around three quarters of them seen only once. Input material: peripheral blood. This sequence was found in a man aged 55 to 70 with acute or convalescent COVID-19. This sequence joins TRBV5-1 and TRBJ2-2; a weak D match, TRBD1 (6 bases). This chain's CDR3 is CASSWSPRGEGYTGELFF. CDR3 DNA: TGCGCCAGCAGCTGGTCCCCCAGGGGCGAGGGTTATACCGGGGAGCTGTTTTTT. The full variable domain, completed using reference TRBV5-1 and TRBJ2-2, is KAGVTQTPRYLIKTRGQQVTLSCSPISGHRSVSWYQQTPGQGLQFLFEYFSETQRNKGNFPGRFSGRQFSNSRSEMNVSTLELGDSALYLCASSWSPRGEGYTGELFFGEGSRLTVL.